The 16 T cell receptor beta chains below come from one sample, sequenced in a study of blood T cell repertoires in COVID-19. The table came from immunoSEQ multiplex PCR; TCRdb's copy has only in-frame clones and leaves some out. This table holds about 63,000 clones, roughly 68% found once. Input material: peripheral blood. The receptors shown here come from a woman of 80 years or more with acute or convalescent COVID-19.

The chain employs TRBV27 and TRBJ2-7, with unresolved D. The V gene lost 0 bases and the J gene lost 3 bases, with 12 bases spanning the gap. Germline lookup yields CDR1 MNHEY and CDR2 SMNVEV (reference sequence). This CDR3 spans 15 amino acids. The CDR3 nucleotides read TGTGCCAGCAGTTTATCGATGGGCCGAATCTACGAGCAGTACTTC. Translation gives CASSLSMGRIYEQYF.

This clone turned up a few times. The V call is TRBV2, the J call TRBJ2-7; 14 bases agree with TRBD2. The ends lost 6 bases at V and 2 bases at J; junction bases unmatched: 3. This CDR3 has 15 residues. The germline V gene encodes CDR1 SNHLY and CDR2 FYNNEI. In DNA, the CDR3 is TGTGCCAGCAGCCGACTAGCGGGAGGGCCCTACGAGCAGTACTTC. Translation gives CASSRLAGGPYEQYF.

This chain uses TRBV28 with TRBJ1-3; D is uncertain. Germline loops: CDR1 MDHEN, CDR2 SYDVKM. The CDR3 loop spans 12 amino acids. V dropped 4 bases and J dropped 10 bases, with 11 bases sitting between them. The DNA for the CDR3 is TGTGCCAGCAGTTCCCCTAGCTTAACCATATATTTT. Protein: CASSSPSLTIYF. Drawing the rest from reference TRBV28 and TRBJ1-3, the complete variable domain is DVKVTQSSRYLVKRTGEKVFLECVQDMDHENMFWYRQDPGLGLRLIYFSYDVKMKEKGDIPEGYSVSREKKERFSLILESASTNQTSMYLCASSSPSLTIYFGEGSWLTVV.

This sequence joins TRBV6-4 and TRBJ1-2; D may be TRBD1 (5 bases). Trimming pared 2 bases from V and 4 bases from J, leaving 11 bases between. The CDR3 spans 14 residues. Germline V lookup: CDR1 MRHNA, CDR2 SNTAGT. The CDR3 reads CASSDQPGPYGYTF. The CDR3 nucleotides read TGTGCCAGCAGTGACCAACCAGGGCCCTATGGCTACACCTTC.

In this sample, this clone turned up once. The chain uses TRBV19 and TRBJ1-4, with D unclear. V dropped 3 bases and J dropped 8 bases, with 13 bases sitting between them. CDR1 is LNHDA, CDR2 SQIVND, per germline (reference sequence). CDR3 size: 14 residues. The CDR3 loop is CASSIGPGREKLFF. Here the CDR3 DNA reads TGTGCCAGTAGTATCGGCCCGGGAAGGGAAAAACTGTTTTTT.

This chain links TRBV24-1 with TRBJ1-4; 7 bases match TRBD1. Trimming at V came to 7 bases and at J to 3 bases, leaving 7 bases not matched to a gene. The CDR3 loop spans 15 amino acids. CDR1 is KGHDR and CDR2 is SFDVKD in the germline V gene. The CDR3 bases are TGTGCCACCAGAAACCGGGACAGTTCTAATGAAAAACTGTTTTTT. The encoded protein is CATRNRDSSNEKLFF.

In this sample, this clone turned up once. The CDR3 sequence is CASTATGGIPNEQFF. The CDR3 nucleotides are TGTGCCAGTACCGCTACGGGGGGGATCCCCAATGAGCAGTTCTTC. The chain has TRBV19 and TRBJ2-1; 8 bases line up with TRBD2. The trim removed 7 bases at V and 6 bases at J, leaving 11 bases unmatched. Germline CDR1 is LNHDA and CDR2 is SQIVND (reference sequence). The CDR3 loop spans 15 amino acids. The full variable domain, rest sourced from reference TRBV19 and TRBJ2-1, is DGGITQSPKYLFRKEGQNVTLSCEQNLNHDAMYWYRQDPGQGLRLIYYSQIVNDFQKGDIAEGYSVSREKKESFPLTVTSAQKNPTAFYLCASTATGGIPNEQFFGPGTRLTVL.

In its sample, this clone is medium-sized (0.01 to 0.1%). The rearrangement uses TRBV7-9 and TRBJ2-7, with D maybe TRBD1 (6 bases). Germline V CDR1 and CDR2: SEHNR, FQNEAQ (reference sequence). The CDR3 loop spans 15 amino acids. V was trimmed by 5 bases and J by 2 bases, leaving 16 bases between them. The CDR3 sequence is CASSPPADRPYEQYF. For the CDR3, the DNA is TGTGCCAGCAGCCCACCCGCCGACAGGCCCTACGAGCAGTACTTC.

In its sample, this clone was seen a few times. This chain uses TRBV10-3 with TRBJ1-5; 7 bases agree with TRBD1. Per germline, CDR1 ENHRY and CDR2 SYGVKD. V trimming: 10 bases; J trimming: 5 bases; junction bases outside the gene matches: 8. This CDR3 contains 13 residues. This CDR3 reads CATTGAGDQPQHF. CDR3 DNA sequence: TGTGCCACAACAGGGGCAGGAGATCAGCCCCAGCATTTT.

This clone has just a few counts. This chain links TRBV30 with TRBJ2-7; tentative D call: TRBD1 (6 bases). Germline assignment: CDR1 GTSNPN and CDR2 SVGIG (reference sequence). The CDR3 spans 12 residues. V was shortened by 5 bases and J by 4 bases, with 12 bases between the two germline ends. CDR3: CAWGPDRYEQYF. The CDR3 bases are TGTGCCTGGGGCCCAGACAGGTACGAGCAGTACTTC.

The rearrangement links TRBV5-1 to TRBJ2-2, with D possibly TRBD2 on 5 matching bases. The germline gives CDR1 SGHRS, CDR2 YFSETQ. The CDR3 covers 14 residues. Trimming pared 1 base from V and 5 bases from J, leaving 9 bases between. This chain's CDR3 is CASSLQAETGELFF. The CDR3 DNA is TGCGCCAGCAGCTTGCAAGCGGAGACCGGGGAGCTGTTTTTT.

This chain connects TRBV6-5 to TRBJ1-1; tentatively, D is TRBD1 (5 bases). This CDR3 spans 14 amino acids. Trimming removed 10 bases from V and 0 bases from J, with 15 bases in between. Germline assignment: CDR1 MNHEY and CDR2 SVGAGI. The CDR3 protein is CATGFGAVNTEAFF. The CDR3 DNA reads TGTGCCACAGGTTTTGGGGCGGTGAACACTGAAGCTTTCTTT.

This clone has more than one count but fewer than ten. The chain is built from TRBV6-6 and TRBJ2-3; a possible D gene is TRBD1 (6 bases). Germline CDR1 and CDR2: MNHNY and SVGAGI (reference sequence). The CDR3 contains 15 residues. V was trimmed by 6 bases and J by 3 bases, leaving 16 bases between them. CDR3 amino acids: CASRYTGSGTDTQYF. In nucleotides, the CDR3 is TGTGCCAGCAGATACACAGGGTCAGGGACAGATACGCAGTATTTT.

The chain carries TRBV3-1 (or the pseudogene TRBV3-2) and TRBJ2-7, with D possibly TRBD2 on 6 matching bases. CDR3 length equals 14 residues. Per the germline V gene, CDR1 is LGHDT and CDR2 is YNNKEL (reference sequence). The V end lost 4 bases, the J end lost 4 bases, and 14 bases lay between the germline ends. CDR3 DNA sequence: TGTGCCAGCAGCCCGGAGCGGGTAGGTTACGAGCAGTACTTC. Translating gives CASSPERVGYEQYF.

J is TRBJ1-1 and V is TRBV5-4; tentative D call: TRBD1 (5 bases). From germline, CDR1 is SGHNT and CDR2 YYREEE (reference sequence). The CDR3 runs to 14 residues. Trimming left V 0 bases short and J 0 bases short, with 6 bases between. CDR3 in amino acids: CASSLEQVNTEAFF. Written as DNA, the CDR3 is TGTGCCAGCAGCTTGGAACAGGTGAACACTGAAGCTTTCTTT.

The rearrangement joins TRBV12-3 or TRBV12-4 to TRBJ2-3; 7 bases map to TRBD1. The V gene end was trimmed by 6 bases and the J gene end by 6 bases; junction bases not matched to a gene: 6. CDR3 length: 13 amino acids. The CDR3 nucleotides are TGTGCCAGCAGCTACACAGGGGTTGATACGCAGTATTTT. This encodes CASSYTGVDTQYF.